This T cell receptor (beta chain) was documented in a study of control samples from healthy donors and cancer patients. The ends were cut back, 3 bases at V and 6 bases at J, with 6 bases in the middle. This CDR3 has 12 residues. CDR1 and CDR2 from the germline V gene are PRHDT and FYEKMQ (reference sequence). Some clones are missing from TCRdb's copy, which holds only in-frame ones; the method was immunoSEQ multiplex PCR. The data show fewer than 500,000 clones, around 90% seen once. Sequencing was done on a sample of PBMCs. This clonotype was obtained from a man in his forties with head and neck cancer. The V gene is TRBV13, the J gene TRBJ1-5; D unresolved. CDR3 coding DNA: TGTGCCAGCAGCTTCTTCAGTCAGCCCCAGCATTTT. It encodes CASSFFSQPQHF. The full variable domain, with the rest looked up from reference TRBV13 and TRBJ1-5, is AAGVIQSPRHLIKEKRETATLKCYPIPRHDTVYWYQQGPGQDPQFLISFYEKMQSDKGSIPDRFSAQQFSDYHSELNMSSLELGDSALYFCASSFFSQPQHFGDGTRLSIL.